This T cell receptor beta chain was observed in a study of blood T cell repertoires in COVID-19. In the study overall: Samples came from the United States, Italy and Spain, spanning acute and convalescent COVID-19. Sources were T cells, B-cell-depleted T cells, or PBMCs; the material itself was cDNA or gDNA.

The CDR3 covers 13 residues. The V segment lost 2 bases and the J segment 5 bases; nucleotides outside the gene matches: 3. Germline V CDR1 and CDR2: SGHKS, YYEKEE (reference sequence). TCRdb's table, derived via immunoSEQ multiplex PCR, lists solely in-frame clones and lacks some. There are tens of thousands of clones in the sample; around four fifths occur only once, and roughly 7.5% lies in the top ten. The TCR was taken from a woman aged 55-75 years with acute or convalescent COVID-19. Sequencing was done on a sample of peripheral blood. This chain uses TRBV5-5 with TRBJ1-1, with TRBD1 identical over 7 bases. The CDR3 sequence is CASSFTGDTEAFF. In DNA form, the CDR3 reads TGTGCCAGCAGCTTTACAGGGGATACTGAAGCTTTCTTT.